This T cell receptor (beta chain) stems from a study of cytomegalovirus exposure and HLA in healthy donors. Overall study: An analysis done earlier identified 100 million to 140 million unique TCR beta sequences from around 180 million T cells.

Vbeta (60) and Jbeta (13) primers were used in the PCR. In the original analysis: Later, 65 million to 90 million unique TCR beta chains were counted in an analysis, and 10 million to 12 million of them were shared. TCRdb's copy holds only in-frame clones and misses some; the assay was immunoSEQ multiplex PCR. The D gene and trimming were derived from the DNA, and the V and J assignments and clone size from that table. The table lists hundreds of thousands of clones, 70% to 80% of them singletons, with about 0.2% in the top ten. This clone showed up just a few times. Its specificity is unknown. Overall study findings and caveats: In terms of immune exposure information, only CMV serostatus was available.

The TCR originated in a girl aged 2 to 10 in good health and CMV-seronegative. Sequenced material: PBMCs.

The chain's CDR3 is CASSDSPPLGRQYEQYF. Here the CDR3 DNA reads TGTGCCAGCAGTGATTCCCCGCCGTTGGGGCGGCAGTACGAGCAGTACTTC. The chain couples TRBV2 to TRBJ2-7, with a weak D call TRBD1 (5 bases). The V and J ends lost 3 bases and 4 bases respectively, with 22 bases between them. In germline, CDR1 is SNHLY, CDR2 FYNNEI. This CDR3 has 17 amino acids.